The TCR beta chain under discussion was sequenced for a study of human T cells and chemical hapten exposure. Overall study context: The scalp of each patient received a weekly diphenylcyclopropenone dose for the full approximately 26-week study. General study findings and limits: Expanded TCR counts at PT1 went up together with patch test score, a positive correlation. Unchanged with DPC sensitization were TCRs above 1 in 1000 frequency.

TCRdb re-called the RACE reads through MiXCR, storing one row per CDR3 protein. The top ten hold 2.9% of the sample, which has fewer than 200,000 distinct CDR3 sequences, just under 30% seen once. This clonotype was seen ten or more times. Its cognate antigen is unknown. Noted time point: pre-sensitization, week 0. Regarding treatment: therapeutic diphenylcyclopropenone sensitization with weekly scalp DPC. Each patch-test visit's blood sample preceded patch application. This CDR3 comprises 15 residues. V was pared by 4 bases and J by 1 base, with 12 bases between. Per the germline V gene, CDR1 is ENHRY and CDR2 is SYGVKD.

The sample in question was whole blood, obtained in connection with sensitization to the hapten diphenylcyclopropenone (DPC). This TCR was recovered from a woman in her twenties or thirties with alopecia areata. Some clones in this sample may be carry-over from other donors' samples. The chain has TRBV10-3 and TRBJ2-3; D remains unclear. CDR3 protein: CAISGESSGTDTQYF. The CDR3 nucleotides are TGTGCCATCAGTGGGGAAAGTTCCGGCACAGATACGCAGTATTTT.